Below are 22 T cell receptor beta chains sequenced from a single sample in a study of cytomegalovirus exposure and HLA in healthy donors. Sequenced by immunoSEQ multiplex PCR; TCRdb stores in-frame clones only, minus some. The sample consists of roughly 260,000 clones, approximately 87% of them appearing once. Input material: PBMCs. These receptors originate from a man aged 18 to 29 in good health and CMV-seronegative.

The CDR3 coding sequence is TGCGCCAGCAGCTGGGCCGGGACAGGGGGCCTGGGAAACATTCAGTACTTC. This encodes CASSWAGTGGLGNIQYF. The chain recombines TRBV5-1 with TRBJ2-4, with 12 bases lining up with TRBD1. This CDR3 spans 17 amino acids. In germline, CDR1 is SGHRS, CDR2 YFSETQ. With V trimmed by 3 bases and J by 6 bases, 10 bases remained unmatched.

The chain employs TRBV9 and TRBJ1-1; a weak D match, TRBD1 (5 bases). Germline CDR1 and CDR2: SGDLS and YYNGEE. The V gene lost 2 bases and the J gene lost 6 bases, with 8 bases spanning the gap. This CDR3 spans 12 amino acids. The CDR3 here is CASSVGGSEAFF. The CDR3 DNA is TGTGCCAGCAGCGTTGGGGGGTCTGAAGCTTTCTTT. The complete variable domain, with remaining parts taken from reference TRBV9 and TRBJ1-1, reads DSGVTQTPKHLITATGQRVTLRCSPRSGDLSVYWYQQSLDQGLQFLIQYYNGEERAKGNILERFSAQQFPDLHSELNLSSLELGDSALYFCASSVGGSEAFFGQGTRLTVV.

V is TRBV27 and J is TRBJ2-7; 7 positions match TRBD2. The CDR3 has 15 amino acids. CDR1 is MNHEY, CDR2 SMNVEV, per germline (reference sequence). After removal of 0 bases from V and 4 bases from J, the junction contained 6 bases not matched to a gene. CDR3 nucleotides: TGTGCCAGCAGTTTATCGGGAGGGAGACCGTACGAGCAGTACTTC. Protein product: CASSLSGGRPYEQYF.

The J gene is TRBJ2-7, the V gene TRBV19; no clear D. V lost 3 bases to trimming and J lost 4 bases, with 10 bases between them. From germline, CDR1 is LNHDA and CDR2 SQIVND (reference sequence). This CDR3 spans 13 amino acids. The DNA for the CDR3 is TGTGCCAGTAGTATCAGAGGAGTTTACGAGCAGTACTTC. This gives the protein CASSIRGVYEQYF.

CDR3 in amino acids: CASSLLEGGEKLFF. DNA of the CDR3: TGCGCCAGCAGCTTGTTAGAGGGTGGGGAAAAACTGTTTTTT. The chain couples TRBV5-1 to TRBJ1-4; D not resolved. This CDR3 comprises 14 residues. The germline gives CDR1 SGHRS, CDR2 YFSETQ. Trimming stripped 1 base from V and 8 bases from J, with 12 bases between.

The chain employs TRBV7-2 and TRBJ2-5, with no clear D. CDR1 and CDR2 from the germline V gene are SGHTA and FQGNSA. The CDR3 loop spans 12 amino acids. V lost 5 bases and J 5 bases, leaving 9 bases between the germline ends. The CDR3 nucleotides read TGTGCCAGCAGCCGAACCGGGGAGACCCAGTACTTC. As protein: CASSRTGETQYF.

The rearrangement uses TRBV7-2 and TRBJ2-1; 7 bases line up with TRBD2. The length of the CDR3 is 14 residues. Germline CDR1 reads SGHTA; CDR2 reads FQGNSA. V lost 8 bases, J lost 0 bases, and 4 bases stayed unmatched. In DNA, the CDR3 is TGTGCCAGCCGGTGGGGGGGCTCCTACAATGAGCAGTTCTTC. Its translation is CASRWGGSYNEQFF.

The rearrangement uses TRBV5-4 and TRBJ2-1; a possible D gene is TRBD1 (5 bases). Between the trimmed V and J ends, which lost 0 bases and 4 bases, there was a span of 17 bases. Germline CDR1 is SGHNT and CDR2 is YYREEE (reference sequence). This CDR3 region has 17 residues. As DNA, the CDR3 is TGTGCCAGCAGCTTGGAGGTAGGGGTCCATTTATACAATGAGCAGTTCTTC. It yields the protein CASSLEVGVHLYNEQFF.

The CDR3 here is CASSYSREGEQYF. CDR3 DNA: TGTGCCAGCAGTTACTCGCGGGAAGGCGAGCAGTACTTC. V gene TRBV6-6 combines with J gene TRBJ2-7; possibly TRBD2 for D (6 bases). Germline assignment: CDR1 MNHNY and CDR2 SVGAGI (reference sequence). V was clipped by 0 bases and J by 6 bases, with 9 bases between them. The CDR3 consists of 13 residues.

The CDR3: CASSFGTGMQPQHF. The CDR3 DNA sequence: TGTGCCAGCAGCTTCGGGACAGGGATGCAGCCCCAGCATTTT. The chain uses TRBV7-9 and TRBJ1-5, with TRBD1 identical over 9 bases. V lost 3 bases, J lost 7 bases, and 4 bases stayed unmatched. Germline lookup yields CDR1 SEHNR and CDR2 FQNEAQ (reference sequence). The length of the CDR3 is 14 residues. Complete variable domain (other parts from reference TRBV7-9 and TRBJ1-5): DTGVSQNPRHKITKRGQNVTFRCDPISEHNRLYWYRQTLGQGPEFLTYFQNEAQLEKSRLLSDRFSAERPKGSFSTLEIQRTEQGDSAMYLCASSFGTGMQPQHFGDGTRLSIL.

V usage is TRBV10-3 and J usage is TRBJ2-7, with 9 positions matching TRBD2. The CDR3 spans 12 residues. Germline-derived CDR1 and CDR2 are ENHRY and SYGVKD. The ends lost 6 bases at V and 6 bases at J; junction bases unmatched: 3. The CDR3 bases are TGTGCCATCAGGGCTAGCGGGACCGAGCAGTACTTC. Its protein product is CAIRASGTEQYF.

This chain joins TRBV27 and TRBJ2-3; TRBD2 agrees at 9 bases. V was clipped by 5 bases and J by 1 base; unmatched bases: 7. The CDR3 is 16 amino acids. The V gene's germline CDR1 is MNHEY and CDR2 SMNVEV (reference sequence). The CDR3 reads CASSLRTSDRTDTQYF. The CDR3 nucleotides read TGTGCCAGCAGTCTCAGGACTAGCGACCGCACAGATACGCAGTATTTT.

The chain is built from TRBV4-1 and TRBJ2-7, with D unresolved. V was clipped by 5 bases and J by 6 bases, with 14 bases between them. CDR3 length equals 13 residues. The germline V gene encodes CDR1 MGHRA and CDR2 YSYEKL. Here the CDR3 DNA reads TGCGCCAGCAGCATTACCGGAGAACCCGAGCAGTACTTC. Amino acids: CASSITGEPEQYF.

In nucleotides, the CDR3 is TGTGCCAGCAGCTTCGGGACTAGCGGAACCTACGAGCAGTACTTC. Translation gives CASSFGTSGTYEQYF. The chain links TRBV7-2 to TRBJ2-7; the match to TRBD2 covers 11 bases. The V and J ends lost 3 bases and 2 bases, in that order; junction bases with no gene match: 3. Looked up from germline, CDR1 is SGHTA and CDR2 is FQGNSA. The CDR3 consists of 15 residues.

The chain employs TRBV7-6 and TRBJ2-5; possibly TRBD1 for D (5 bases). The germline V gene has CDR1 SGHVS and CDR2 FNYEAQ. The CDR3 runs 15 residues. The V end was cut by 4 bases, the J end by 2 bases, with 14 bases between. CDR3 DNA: TGTGCCAGCAGCTCCTTCCTACAGGATCAAGAGACCCAGTACTTC. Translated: CASSSFLQDQETQYF.

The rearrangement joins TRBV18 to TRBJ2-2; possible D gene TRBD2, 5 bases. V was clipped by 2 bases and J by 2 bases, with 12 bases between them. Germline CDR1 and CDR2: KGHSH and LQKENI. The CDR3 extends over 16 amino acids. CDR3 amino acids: CASSPSGMVNTGELFF. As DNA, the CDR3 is TGTGCCAGCTCACCATCCGGGATGGTCAACACCGGGGAGCTGTTTTTT. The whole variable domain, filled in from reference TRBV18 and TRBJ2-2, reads NAGVMQNPRHLVRRRGQEARLRCSPMKGHSHVYWYRQLPEEGLKFMVYLQKENIIDESGMPKERFSAEFPKEGPSILRIQQVVRGDSAAYFCASSPSGMVNTGELFFGEGSRLTVL.

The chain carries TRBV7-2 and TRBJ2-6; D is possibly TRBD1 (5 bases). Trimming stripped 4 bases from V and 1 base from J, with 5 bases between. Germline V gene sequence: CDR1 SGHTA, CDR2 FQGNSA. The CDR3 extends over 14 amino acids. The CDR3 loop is CASSSGSGANVLTF. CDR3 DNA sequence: TGTGCCAGCAGCTCAGGGTCTGGGGCCAACGTCCTGACTTTC.

The CDR3 DNA reads TGCGCCAGCAGCCAAAGGGGACTGTTGAGGTCTGGTGCGAACACCGGGGAGCTGTTTTTT. It yields the protein CASSQRGLLRSGANTGELFF. The chain uses TRBV4-1 and TRBJ2-2, with D possibly matching TRBD2 (6 bases). The CDR3 has 20 amino acids. V lost 2 bases to trimming and J lost 0 bases, with 22 bases between them. Germline V lookup: CDR1 MGHRA, CDR2 YSYEKL.

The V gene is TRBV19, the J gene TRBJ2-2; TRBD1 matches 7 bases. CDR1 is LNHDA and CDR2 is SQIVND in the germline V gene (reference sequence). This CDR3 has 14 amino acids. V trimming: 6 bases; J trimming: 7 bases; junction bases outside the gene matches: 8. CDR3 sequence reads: CASSPTGSVGELFF. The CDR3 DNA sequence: TGTGCCAGTAGCCCGACAGGGTCGGTCGGGGAGCTGTTTTTT.

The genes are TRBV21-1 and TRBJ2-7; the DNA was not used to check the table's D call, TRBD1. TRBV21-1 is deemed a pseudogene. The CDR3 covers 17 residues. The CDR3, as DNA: TGTGCCAGCAGCAAAGTGAGTGACAGCCTTTACAACTACGAGCAGTACTTC. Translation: CASSKVSDSLYNYEQYF.

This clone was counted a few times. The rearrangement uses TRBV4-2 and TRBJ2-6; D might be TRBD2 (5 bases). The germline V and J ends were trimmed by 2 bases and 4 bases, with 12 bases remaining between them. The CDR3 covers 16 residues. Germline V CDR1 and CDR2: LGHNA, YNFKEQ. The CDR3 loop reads CASSQSAEAGANVLTF. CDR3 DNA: TGTGCCAGCAGCCAATCCGCGGAGGCCGGGGCCAACGTCCTGACTTTC.

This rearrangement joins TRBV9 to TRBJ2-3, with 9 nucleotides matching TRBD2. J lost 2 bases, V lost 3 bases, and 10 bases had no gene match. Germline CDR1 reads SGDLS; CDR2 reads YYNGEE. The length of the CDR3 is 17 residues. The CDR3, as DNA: TGTGCCAGCAGCGCGGGGCTCCTAGCGGGGAACACAGATACGCAGTATTTT. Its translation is CASSAGLLAGNTDTQYF. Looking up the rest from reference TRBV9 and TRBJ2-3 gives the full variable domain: DSGVTQTPKHLITATGQRVTLRCSPRSGDLSVYWYQQSLDQGLQFLIQYYNGEERAKGNILERFSAQQFPDLHSELNLSSLELGDSALYFCASSAGLLAGNTDTQYFGPGTRLTVL.